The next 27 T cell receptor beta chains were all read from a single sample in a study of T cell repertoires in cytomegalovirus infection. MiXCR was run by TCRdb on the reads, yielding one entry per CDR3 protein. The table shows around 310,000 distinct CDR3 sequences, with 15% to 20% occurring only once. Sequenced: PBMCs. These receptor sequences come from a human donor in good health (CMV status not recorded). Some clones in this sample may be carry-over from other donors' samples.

In nucleotides, the CDR3 is TGTGCCAGCAGCCCAAAAGCGGGGTCCTACAATGAGCAGTTCTTC. It codes for CASSPKAGSYNEQFF. V gene TRBV11-3 combines with J gene TRBJ2-1; TRBD2 matches at 7 bases. Germline assignment: CDR1 SGHNT and CDR2 YENEEA. V was clipped by 5 bases and J by 1 base; unmatched bases: 5. This CDR3 has 15 residues.

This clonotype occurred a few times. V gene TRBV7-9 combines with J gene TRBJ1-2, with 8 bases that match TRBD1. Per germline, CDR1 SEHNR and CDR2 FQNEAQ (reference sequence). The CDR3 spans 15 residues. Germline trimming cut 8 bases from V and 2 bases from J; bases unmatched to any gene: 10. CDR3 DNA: TGTGCCAGCGCCTCAGACAGGGGTCCCAACTATGGCTACACCTTC. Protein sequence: CASASDRGPNYGYTF.

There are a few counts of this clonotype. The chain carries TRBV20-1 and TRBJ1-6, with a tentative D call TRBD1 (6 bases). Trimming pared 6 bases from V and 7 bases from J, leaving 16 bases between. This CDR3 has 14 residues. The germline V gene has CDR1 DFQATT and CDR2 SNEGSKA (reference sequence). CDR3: CSAYLDSTNSPLHF. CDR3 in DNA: TGCAGTGCCTACCTGGACAGCACCAATTCACCCCTCCACTTT.

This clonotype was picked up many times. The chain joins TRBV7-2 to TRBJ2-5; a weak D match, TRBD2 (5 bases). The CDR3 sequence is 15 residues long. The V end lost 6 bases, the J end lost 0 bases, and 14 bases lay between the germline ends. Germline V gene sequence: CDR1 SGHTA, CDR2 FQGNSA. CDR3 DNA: TGTGCCAGCAGGTCTAACCGGGGTGACCAAGAGACCCAGTACTTC. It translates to CASRSNRGDQETQYF.

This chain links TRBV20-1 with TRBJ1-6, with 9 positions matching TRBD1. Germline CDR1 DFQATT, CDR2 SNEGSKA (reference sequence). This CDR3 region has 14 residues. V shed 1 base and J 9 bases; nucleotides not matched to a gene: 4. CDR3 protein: CSARAGTGFSPLHF. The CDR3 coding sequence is TGCAGTGCTAGAGCAGGGACAGGGTTTTCACCCCTCCACTTT.

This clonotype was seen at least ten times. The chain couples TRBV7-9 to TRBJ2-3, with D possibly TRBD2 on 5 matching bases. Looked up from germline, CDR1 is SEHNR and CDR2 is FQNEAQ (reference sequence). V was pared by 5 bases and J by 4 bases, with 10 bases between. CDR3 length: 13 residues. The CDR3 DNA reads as TGTGCCAGCAGCGGGAGTGGGGCAGATACGCAGTATTTT. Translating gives CASSGSGADTQYF.

The CDR3 DNA reads as TGTGCCAGCAGCCAAGATTCCCTAGCGGGGTACCAAGAGACCCAGTACTTC. It yields the protein CASSQDSLAGYQETQYF. V usage is TRBV3-1 and J usage is TRBJ2-5; 9 bases line up with TRBD2. V lost 0 bases and J lost 0; bases outside the gene matches: 5. CDR3 length equals 17 residues. Germline CDR1 is LGHDT and CDR2 is YNNKEL (reference sequence).

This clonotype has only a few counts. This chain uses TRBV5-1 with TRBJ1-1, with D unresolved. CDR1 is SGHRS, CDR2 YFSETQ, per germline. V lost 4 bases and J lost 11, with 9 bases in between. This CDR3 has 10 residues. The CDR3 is CASSGETAFF. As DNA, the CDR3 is TGCGCCAGCAGCGGGGAGACCGCTTTCTTT.

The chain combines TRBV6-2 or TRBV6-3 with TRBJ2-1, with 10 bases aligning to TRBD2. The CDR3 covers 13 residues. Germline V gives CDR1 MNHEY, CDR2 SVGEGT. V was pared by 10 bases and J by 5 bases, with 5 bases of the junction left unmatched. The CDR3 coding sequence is TGTGCCACCTTAGCGGGGGGAAACAATGAGCAGTTCTTC. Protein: CATLAGGNNEQFF.

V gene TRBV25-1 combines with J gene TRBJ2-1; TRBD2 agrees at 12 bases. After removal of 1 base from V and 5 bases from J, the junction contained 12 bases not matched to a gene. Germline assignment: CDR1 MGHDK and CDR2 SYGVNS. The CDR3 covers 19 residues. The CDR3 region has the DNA TGTGCCAGCAGTGAATGGGCTAGCGGGGGGGCCGGAGCCGACAATGAGCAGTTCTTC. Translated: CASSEWASGGAGADNEQFF.

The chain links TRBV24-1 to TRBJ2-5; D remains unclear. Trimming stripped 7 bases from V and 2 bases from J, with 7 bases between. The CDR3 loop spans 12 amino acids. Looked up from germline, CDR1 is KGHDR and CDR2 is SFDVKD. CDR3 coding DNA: TGTGCCACCAGCGGCAATCAAGAGACCCAGTACTTC. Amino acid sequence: CATSGNQETQYF.

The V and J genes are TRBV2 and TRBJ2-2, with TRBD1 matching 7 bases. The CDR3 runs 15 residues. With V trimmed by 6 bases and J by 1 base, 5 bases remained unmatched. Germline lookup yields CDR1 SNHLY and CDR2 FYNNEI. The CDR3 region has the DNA TGTGCCAGCAGCAACAGGGGCTTGAACACCGGGGAGCTGTTTTTT. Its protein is CASSNRGLNTGELFF.

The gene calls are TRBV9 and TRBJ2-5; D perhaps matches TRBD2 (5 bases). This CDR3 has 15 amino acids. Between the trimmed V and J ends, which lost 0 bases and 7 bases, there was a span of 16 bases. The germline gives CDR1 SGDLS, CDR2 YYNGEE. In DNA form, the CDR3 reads TGTGCCAGCAGCGTAGATGAAGGCGCGGGTGGGACCCAGTACTTC. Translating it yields CASSVDEGAGGTQYF.

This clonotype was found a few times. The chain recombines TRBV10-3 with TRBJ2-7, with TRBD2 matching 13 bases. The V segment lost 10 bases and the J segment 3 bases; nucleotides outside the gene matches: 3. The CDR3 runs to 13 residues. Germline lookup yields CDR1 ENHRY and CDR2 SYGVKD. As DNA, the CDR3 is TGTGCCACGGGGACTAGCGGGGTCTACGAGCAGTACTTC. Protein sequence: CATGTSGVYEQYF.

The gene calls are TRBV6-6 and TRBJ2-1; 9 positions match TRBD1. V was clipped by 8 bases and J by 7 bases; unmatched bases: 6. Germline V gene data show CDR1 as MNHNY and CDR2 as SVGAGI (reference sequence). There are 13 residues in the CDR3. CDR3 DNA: TGTGCCAGCTTCGACAGGGGGACAAATGAGCAGTTCTTC. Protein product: CASFDRGTNEQFF.

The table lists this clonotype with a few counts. The CDR3 DNA reads TGTGCCATCAGTTCCCGGGACTCCAATGAGCAGTTCTTC. This codes for CAISSRDSNEQFF. The chain couples TRBV10-3 to TRBJ2-1, with D tentatively TRBD2 (6 bases). With 5 bases removed from V and 6 bases from J, the gap between germline ends came to 11 bases. The length of the CDR3 is 13 residues. Germline V lookup: CDR1 ENHRY, CDR2 SYGVKD.

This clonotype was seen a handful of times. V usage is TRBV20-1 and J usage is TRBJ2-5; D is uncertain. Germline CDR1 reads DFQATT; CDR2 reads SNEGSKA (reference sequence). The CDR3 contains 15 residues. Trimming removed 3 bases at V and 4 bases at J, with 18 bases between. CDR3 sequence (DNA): TGCAGTGCTAGGGAAAGGGCACCAGACGGAGAGACCCAGTACTTC. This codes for CSARERAPDGETQYF.

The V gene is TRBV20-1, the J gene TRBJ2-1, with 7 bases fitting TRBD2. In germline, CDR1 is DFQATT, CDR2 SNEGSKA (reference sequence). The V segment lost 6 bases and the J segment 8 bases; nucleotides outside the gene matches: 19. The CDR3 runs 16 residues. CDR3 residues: CSASREVGFTADEQFF. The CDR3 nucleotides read TGCAGTGCCAGTCGGGAGGTTGGGTTTACGGCGGATGAGCAGTTCTTC.

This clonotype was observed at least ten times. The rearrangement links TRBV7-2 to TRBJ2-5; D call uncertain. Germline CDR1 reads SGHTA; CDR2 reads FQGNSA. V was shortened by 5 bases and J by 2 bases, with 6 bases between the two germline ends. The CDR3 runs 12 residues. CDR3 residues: CASSGGQETQYF. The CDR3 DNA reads TGTGCCAGCAGCGGTGGGCAAGAGACCCAGTACTTC.

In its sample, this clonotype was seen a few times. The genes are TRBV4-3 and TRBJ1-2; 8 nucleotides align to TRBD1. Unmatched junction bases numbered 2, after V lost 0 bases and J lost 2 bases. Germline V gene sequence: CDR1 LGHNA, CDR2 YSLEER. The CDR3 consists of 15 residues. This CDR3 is CASSQDPGGNYGYTF. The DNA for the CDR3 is TGCGCCAGCAGCCAAGACCCAGGGGGCAACTATGGCTACACCTTC.

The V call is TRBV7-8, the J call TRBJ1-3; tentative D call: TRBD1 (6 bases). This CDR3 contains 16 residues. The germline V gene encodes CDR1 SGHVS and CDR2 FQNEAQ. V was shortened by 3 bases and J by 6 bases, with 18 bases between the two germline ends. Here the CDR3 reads CASSFYGGTGTNTIYF. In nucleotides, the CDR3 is TGTGCCAGCAGCTTTTATGGGGGCACCGGTACAAACACCATATATTTT.

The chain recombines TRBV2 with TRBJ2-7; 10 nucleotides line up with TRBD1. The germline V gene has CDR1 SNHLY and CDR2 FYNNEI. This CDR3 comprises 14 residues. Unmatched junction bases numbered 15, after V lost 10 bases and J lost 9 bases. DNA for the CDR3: TGTGCCACACAAACCGGGACAGGGGTATGGGGGCAGTACTTC. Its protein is CATQTGTGVWGQYF. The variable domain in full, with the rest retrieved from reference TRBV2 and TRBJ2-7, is EPEVTQTPSHQVTQMGQEVILRCVPISNHLYFYWYRQILGQKVEFLVSFYNNEISEKSEIFDDQFSVERPDGSNFTLKIRSTKLEDSAMYFCATQTGTGVWGQYFGPGTRLTVT.

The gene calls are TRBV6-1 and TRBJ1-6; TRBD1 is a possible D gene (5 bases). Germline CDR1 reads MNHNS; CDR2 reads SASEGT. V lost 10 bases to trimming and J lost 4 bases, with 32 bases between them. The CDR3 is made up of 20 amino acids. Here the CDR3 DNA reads TGTGCCACCTTACCCTCGGCGGGACCCAAGTCGGTGAGGTATAATTCACCCCTCCACTTT. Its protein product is CATLPSAGPKSVRYNSPLHF.

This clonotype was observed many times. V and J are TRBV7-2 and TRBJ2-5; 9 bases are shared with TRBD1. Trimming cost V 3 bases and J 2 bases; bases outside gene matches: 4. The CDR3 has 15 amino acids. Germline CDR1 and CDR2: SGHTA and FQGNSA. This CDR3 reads CASSLGDRAQETQYF. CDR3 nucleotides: TGTGCCAGCAGCTTGGGGGACAGGGCACAAGAGACCCAGTACTTC.

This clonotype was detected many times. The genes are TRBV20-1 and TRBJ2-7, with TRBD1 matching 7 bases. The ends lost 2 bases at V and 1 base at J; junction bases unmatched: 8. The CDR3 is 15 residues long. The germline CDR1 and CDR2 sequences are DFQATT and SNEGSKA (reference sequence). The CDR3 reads CSARSVQGSSYEQYF. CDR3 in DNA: TGCAGTGCTAGATCCGTACAGGGGTCATCCTACGAGCAGTACTTC.

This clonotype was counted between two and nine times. Written as DNA, the CDR3 is TGTGCCAGTCGGGCCGCGGGGGGGATAATTGGCTATGGCTACACCTTC. Translating it yields CASRAAGGIIGYGYTF. The chain is built from TRBV6-6 and TRBJ1-2; D may be TRBD1 (5 bases). V shed 9 bases and J shed 4 bases, with 24 bases lying between them. CDR3 length equals 16 residues. The germline V gene has CDR1 MNHNY and CDR2 SVGAGI (reference sequence).

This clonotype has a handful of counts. The CDR3 DNA is TGTGCCAGCAGTTACACCGGGACAGGGAGTTATGGCTACACCTTC. Translated: CASSYTGTGSYGYTF. This sequence joins TRBV6-6 and TRBJ1-2, with 9 bases aligning to TRBD1. CDR1 is MNHNY and CDR2 is SVGAGI in the germline V gene (reference sequence). The CDR3 has 15 amino acids. V was clipped by 2 bases and J by 5 bases; unmatched bases: 6.